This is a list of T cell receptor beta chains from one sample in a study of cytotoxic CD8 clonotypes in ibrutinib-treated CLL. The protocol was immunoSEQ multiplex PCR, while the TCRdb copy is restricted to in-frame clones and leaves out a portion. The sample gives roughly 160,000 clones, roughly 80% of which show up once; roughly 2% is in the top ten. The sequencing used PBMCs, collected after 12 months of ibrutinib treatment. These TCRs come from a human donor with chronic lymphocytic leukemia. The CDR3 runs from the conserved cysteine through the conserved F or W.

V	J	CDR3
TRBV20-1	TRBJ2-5	CSASLGTQYF
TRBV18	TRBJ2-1	CASSAGTSGEQFF
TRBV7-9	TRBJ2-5	CASSLGPGGQETQYF
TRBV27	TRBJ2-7	CASSFYRDSYEQYF
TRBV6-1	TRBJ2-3	CASSESRQRTDTQYF
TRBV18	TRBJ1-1	CASSPWQSNTEAFF
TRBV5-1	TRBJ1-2	CASSLGGEGNYGYTF
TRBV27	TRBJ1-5	CASSPRVGTGGNQPQHF
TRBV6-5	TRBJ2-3	CASSYWDTQYF
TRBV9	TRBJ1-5	CASSAVEVDQPQHF
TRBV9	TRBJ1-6	CASSDRTGGPSSYNSPLHF
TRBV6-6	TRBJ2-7	CASEDRAGDYEQYF
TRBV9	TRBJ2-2	CASSVAGVDTGELFF
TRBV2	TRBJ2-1	CASSEAYRGLYNEQFF
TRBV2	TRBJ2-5	CASSEQGRAETQYF
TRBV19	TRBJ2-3	CASSISGGGSTDTQYF
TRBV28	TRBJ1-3	CASSGQVSGNTIYF
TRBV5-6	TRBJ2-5	CASSVQGVETQYF
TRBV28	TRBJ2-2	CASSLGSSGRKHGELFF
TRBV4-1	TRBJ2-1	CASSQEGTSLRREQFF
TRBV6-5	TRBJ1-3	CASRSRGGGNTIYF
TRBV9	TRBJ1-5	CASSPGAGGGGNQPQHF
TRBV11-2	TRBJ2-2	CASSQAGVAGELFF
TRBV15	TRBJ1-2	CATSRAGRGSYGYTF
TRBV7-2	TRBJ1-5	CASSPPRGYNQPQHF
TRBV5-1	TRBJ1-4	CASRSTNEKLFF
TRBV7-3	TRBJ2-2	CASSIANTGELFF
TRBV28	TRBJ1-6	CASRGGRTGEANSPLHF
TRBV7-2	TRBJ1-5	CASSPSVGQPQHF
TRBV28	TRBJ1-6	CASLEGGWNSPLHF
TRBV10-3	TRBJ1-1	CAISRERVSEAFF
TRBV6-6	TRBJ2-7	CASSYSTGDSYEQYF
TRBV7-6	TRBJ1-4	CASSPTGPAKREKLFF
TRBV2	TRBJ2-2	CASTRTDGLTGELFF
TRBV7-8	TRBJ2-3	CASSLAPRQRGRDTQYF
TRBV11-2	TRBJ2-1	CASSAVGGRSYNEQFF
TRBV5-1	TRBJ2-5	CASSPGARGSQETQYF
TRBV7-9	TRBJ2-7	CASKPLGPF
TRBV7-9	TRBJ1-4	CASSVTGSGAEKLFF
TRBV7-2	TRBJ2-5	CASSLREGRETQYF
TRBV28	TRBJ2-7	CASSVEYEQYF